This is a list of T cell receptor beta chains from one sample in a study of regulatory dendritic cells for organ transplantation. Method: immunoSEQ multiplex PCR; TCRdb's copy keeps in-frame clones and lacks some. This table holds just under 30,000 clones, about 80% found once. Sequences were obtained from memory CD4+ T cells from blood. The origin of the receptors is a human donor in good health. CDR3s include the opening cysteine and the closing phenylalanine or tryptophan. Fields, in order: J gene, V gene, CDR3 protein.

TRBJ1-1	TRBV9	CASSVALDREAFF
TRBJ2-7	TRBV29-1	CSVLNPDSNYEQYF
TRBJ2-1	TRBV15	CATSRENRAPYNEQFF
TRBJ2-3	TRBV5-1	CASRTNTDTQYF
TRBJ1-6	TRBV6-4	CASTILNSPLHF
TRBJ1-2	TRBV6-5	CASSADGYYGYTF
TRBJ1-1	TRBV2	CASTGWTVNTEAFF
TRBJ2-1	TRBV5-4	CASSLGLNSYNEQFF
TRBJ1-2	TRBV4-2	CASSQEGSGYTF
TRBJ2-7	TRBV2	CASRLSSYEQYF
TRBJ2-5	TRBV27	CASSFRGTSGRGETQYF
TRBJ2-7	TRBV2	CASSGPIPPYEQYF
TRBJ2-1	TRBV27	CASTPEEGRSSRNEQFF
TRBJ2-5	TRBV19	CASSASDQETQYF
TRBJ2-1	TRBV10-2	CASRGQGASDEQFF
TRBJ2-5	TRBV18	CASSPPGPQTETQYF
TRBJ2-1	TRBV29-1	CSVEGLGRYEQFF
TRBJ2-7	TRBV7-2	CASSTRQRPEQYF
TRBJ2-7	TRBV19	CASTQSGSSYEQYF
TRBJ1-5	TRBV7-2	CASSFLGNQPQHF
TRBJ2-7	TRBV20-1	CSASRPNEQYF
TRBJ1-6	TRBV14	CASSQQGNNSPLHF
TRBJ2-2	TRBV7-2	CASSLGASGYTGELFF
TRBJ2-5	TRBV7-3	CASSLRSKETQYF
TRBJ2-1	TRBV4-2	CASSQDAVDGSNEQFF
TRBJ2-7	TRBV7-2	CASSQDLSGGTGEQYF
TRBJ1-5	TRBV6-4	CASNPDNQPQHF
TRBJ1-3	TRBV13	CASSERTGGNTIYF
TRBJ2-2	TRBV6-5	CASSSGELFF
TRBJ2-3	TRBV7-9	CASSLTRDTDTQYF
TRBJ2-3	TRBV15	CATSRDGTTDTQYF
TRBJ2-5	TRBV7-3	CASSLALGETQYF
TRBJ1-3	TRBV28	CASTSGGIDGNTIYF
TRBJ2-5	TRBV5-5	CASSPYDPYEETQYF
TRBJ2-3	TRBV4-2	CASSQEAASGTDTQYF
TRBJ1-2	TRBV6-5	CASSRTPQGGYTF